The 21 T cell receptor beta chains listed next were all sequenced from one sample in a study of cytomegalovirus exposure and HLA in healthy donors. The PCR was carried out with 60 Vbeta primers and 13 Jbeta primers. Libraries were prepared by immunoSEQ multiplex PCR; TCRdb keeps only in-frame clonotypes and omits some of them. This sample has 150,000 to 200,000 clones, with about three quarters found just once. Sequenced material: PBMCs. All receptors derive from a man in his late teens or twenties in good health and CMV-seropositive.

Here the CDR3 reads CSVRTGLNTEAFF. The CDR3 DNA is TGCAGCGTGAGGACAGGGTTGAACACTGAAGCTTTCTTT. The chain joins TRBV29-1 to TRBJ1-1; 8 bases are shared with TRBD1. Per germline, CDR1 SQVTM and CDR2 ANQGSEA. J gave up 0 bases and V 6 bases, and 3 bases lay outside the gene matches. This CDR3 comprises 13 residues.

The chain employs TRBV28 and TRBJ1-5, with TRBD1 matching over 8 bases. The V gene's germline CDR1 is MDHEN and CDR2 SYDVKM. V was pared by 6 bases and J by 0 bases, with 10 bases of the junction left unmatched. The CDR3 totals 17 residues. The CDR3 here is CASSSDRVGYSNQPQHF. In DNA, the CDR3 is TGTGCCAGCAGCTCGGACAGGGTGGGCTATAGCAATCAGCCCCAGCATTTT.

V and J are TRBV12-1 and TRBJ1-2; the DNA was not compared with TRBD1, the D call given in the table. TRBV12-1 is designated a pseudogene. There are 14 residues in the CDR3. The CDR3 protein is CASNDRDRDYGYTF. The CDR3 region has the DNA TGTGCCAGCAATGACCGGGACAGGGACTATGGCTACACCTTC.

This clone was detected once. This chain uses TRBV7-9 with TRBJ1-2; 10 bases fit TRBD1. CDR3 length equals 14 residues. V gave up 5 bases and J gave up 5 bases; unmatched junction bases: 5. CDR1 and CDR2 (germline): SEHNR, FQNEAQ (reference sequence). The CDR3 protein is CASSPTGQGYGYTF. DNA of the CDR3: TGTGCCAGCAGCCCTACGGGACAGGGGTATGGCTACACCTTC.

This clone was seen a single time. The chain has TRBV5-1 and TRBJ2-3; the match to TRBD1 covers 11 bases. This CDR3 spans 15 amino acids. CDR1 SGHRS and CDR2 YFSETQ come from the germline V gene. Trimming cost V 4 bases and J 2 bases; bases outside gene matches: 3. CDR3 loop: CASSEGQGDTDTQYF. DNA of the CDR3: TGCGCCAGCAGCGAGGGACAGGGGGACACAGATACGCAGTATTTT. Looking up the rest from reference TRBV5-1 and TRBJ2-3 gives the full variable domain: KAGVTQTPRYLIKTRGQQVTLSCSPISGHRSVSWYQQTPGQGLQFLFEYFSETQRNKGNFPGRFSGRQFSNSRSEMNVSTLELGDSALYLCASSEGQGDTDTQYFGPGTRLTVL.

The chain has TRBV6-5 and TRBJ1-2; D perhaps matches TRBD1 (5 bases). Trimming took 7 bases from V and 7 from J, leaving 10 bases between them. The CDR3 is 11 amino acids. The germline V gene has CDR1 MNHEY and CDR2 SVGAGI. CDR3 DNA: TGTGCCAGCACCAACGGGGGTGGCTACACCTTC. Protein: CASTNGGGYTF.

The table lists this clone with a count of one. V and J are TRBV6-4 and TRBJ2-3; 11 positions match TRBD1. The CDR3 totals 15 residues. Trimming took 9 bases from V and 3 from J; bases not matched to a gene: 8. Germline values: CDR1 MRHNA, CDR2 SNTAGT. The CDR3 loop is CASPQRDRGTDTQYF. The CDR3 nucleotides are TGTGCCAGTCCCCAACGGGACAGGGGGACAGATACGCAGTATTTT.

This clone was found a few times. The V gene is TRBV7-9, the J gene TRBJ1-1, with 8 bases fitting TRBD1. CDR3 size: 15 residues. CDR1 is SEHNR, CDR2 FQNEAQ, per germline (reference sequence). V trimming: 5 bases; J trimming: 1 base; junction bases outside the gene matches: 6. For the CDR3, the DNA is TGTGCCAGCAGCGCACGACAGGGGCGGAACACTGAAGCTTTCTTT. This gives the protein CASSARQGRNTEAFF.

The chain uses TRBV6-5 and TRBJ2-3; D call uncertain. CDR1 and CDR2 (germline): MNHEY, SVGAGI. The CDR3 runs to 12 residues. Between the trimmed V and J ends, which lost 5 bases and 6 bases, there was a span of 9 bases. The DNA of the CDR3 is TGTGCCAGCAGTCCCCACCGGGATACGCAGTATTTT. Amino acid sequence: CASSPHRDTQYF.

This chain uses TRBV15 with TRBJ1-1, with 8 bases matching TRBD1. The trim removed 1 base at V and 8 bases at J, leaving 6 bases unmatched. Germline V gene data show CDR1 as LNHNV and CDR2 as YYDKDF (reference sequence). CDR3 length: 14 residues. DNA of the CDR3: TGTGCCACCAGCAGAGTAGACAGGGGCCCAGAAGCTTTCTTT. Protein sequence: CATSRVDRGPEAFF.

The chain couples TRBV19 to TRBJ2-3; D is unclear. V lost 4 bases, J lost 2 bases, and 4 bases lay in between. This CDR3 comprises 12 residues. Germline V gives CDR1 LNHDA, CDR2 SQIVND (reference sequence). The CDR3 loop is CASSTNTDTQYF. The CDR3 DNA sequence: TGTGCCAGTAGTACCAACACAGATACGCAGTATTTT.

The rearrangement links TRBV15 to TRBJ2-2, with 10 bases aligning to TRBD1. This CDR3 comprises 15 residues. The germline gives CDR1 LNHNV, CDR2 YYDKDF (reference sequence). V trimming: 5 bases; J trimming: 5 bases; junction bases outside the gene matches: 5. CDR3 amino acids: CATSSGTGVTGELFF. The CDR3 bases are TGTGCCACCAGCTCCGGGACAGGGGTTACCGGGGAGCTGTTTTTT.

The V call is TRBV6-1, the J call TRBJ1-2; D is unresolved. The V gene lost 1 base and the J gene lost 0 bases, with 15 bases spanning the gap. Per germline, CDR1 MNHNS and CDR2 SASEGT. The length of the CDR3 is 17 residues. The CDR3, as DNA: TGTGCCAGCAGTGAAGGGGAGGGTACGATCGCTAACTATGGCTACACCTTC. It is translated as CASSEGEGTIANYGYTF.

In its sample, this clone was seen a few times. The chain joins TRBV7-9 to TRBJ1-3; 7 bases are shared with TRBD1. Germline V gene data show CDR1 as SEHNR and CDR2 as FQNEAQ (reference sequence). Germline trimming cut 5 bases from V and 2 bases from J; bases unmatched to any gene: 6. The CDR3 totals 15 residues. Written as DNA, the CDR3 is TGTGCCAGCAGCCCCACAGGGGACCCTGGAAACACCATATATTTT. It translates to CASSPTGDPGNTIYF.

The V call is TRBV2, the J call TRBJ2-1, with 10 positions matching TRBD2. Germline lookup yields CDR1 SNHLY and CDR2 FYNNEI. The CDR3 is 15 residues long. The junction had 17 bases not matched to a gene; V was cut back by 6 bases and J by 15 bases. In DNA, the CDR3 is TGTGCCAGCAGCGAGGGGGATAGAACTAGCGGGAAACGGTTCTTC. Its protein is CASSEGDRTSGKRFF. The full variable domain, its missing parts supplied by reference TRBV2 and TRBJ2-1, is EPEVTQTPSHQVTQMGQEVILRCVPISNHLYFYWYRQILGQKVEFLVSFYNNEISEKSEIFDDQFSVERPDGSNFTLKIRSTKLEDSAMYFCASSEGDRTSGKRFFGPGTRLTVL.

This clone was recorded a few times. CDR3 sequence: CATSRGDRGRKAFF. CDR3 sequence (DNA): TGTGCCACCAGCAGGGGTGACAGAGGAAGGAAAGCTTTCTTT. The chain carries TRBV15 and TRBJ1-1; tentative D call: TRBD1 (5 bases). The ends were cut back, 3 bases at V and 9 bases at J, with 17 bases in the middle. The V gene's germline CDR1 is LNHNV and CDR2 YYDKDF (reference sequence). CDR3 length: 14 amino acids.

This rearrangement joins TRBV6-1 to TRBJ1-2; 12 positions agree with TRBD1. The trim removed 2 bases at V and 4 bases at J, leaving 5 bases unmatched. CDR3 length: 16 residues. Germline lookup yields CDR1 MNHNS and CDR2 SASEGT. Here the CDR3 DNA reads TGTGCCAGCAGTGAAAGACCGGGACAGGGGGCCTATGGCTACACCTTC. Its translation: CASSERPGQGAYGYTF.

This clone was counted a few times. This rearrangement joins TRBV2 to TRBJ1-5, with TRBD1 matching over 7 bases. The length of the CDR3 is 18 residues. Losses at the gene ends were 4 bases for V and 2 bases for J; bases not matched to a gene: 14. CDR1 is SNHLY and CDR2 is FYNNEI in the germline V gene. CDR3 region: CASSASRGGGRGNQPQHF. The CDR3 coding sequence is TGTGCCAGCAGTGCTAGTAGAGGGGGCGGACGGGGCAATCAGCCCCAGCATTTT.

This clone was observed a handful of times. The chain recombines TRBV2 with TRBJ2-2; 8 positions match TRBD2. The CDR3 is made up of 16 amino acids. The V gene's germline CDR1 is SNHLY and CDR2 FYNNEI. V shed 2 bases and J 4 bases; nucleotides not matched to a gene: 6. This CDR3 is CASSESGGESTGELFF. The CDR3 DNA reads as TGTGCCAGCAGTGAATCGGGGGGGGAGAGCACCGGGGAGCTGTTTTTT.

The chain links TRBV6-1 to TRBJ2-5, with no clear D. This CDR3 comprises 14 residues. V was cut by 2 bases and J by 1 base, with 8 bases left in between. The germline V gene encodes CDR1 MNHNS and CDR2 SASEGT. The CDR3 is CASSELYSQETQYF. The CDR3 nucleotides are TGTGCCAGCAGTGAATTGTACAGCCAAGAGACCCAGTACTTC.

This clone came up a few times. CDR3 sequence (DNA): TGTGCCTGGAGTGTAGGGGGTGACACTGAAGCTTTCTTT. Translation: CAWSVGGDTEAFF. The rearrangement joins TRBV30 to TRBJ1-1, with D tentatively TRBD1 (6 bases). Between the trimmed V and J ends, which lost 0 bases and 3 bases, there was a span of 8 bases. CDR3 length: 13 amino acids. Per germline, CDR1 GTSNPN and CDR2 SVGIG (reference sequence).